The clone carrying this T cell receptor beta chain was seen repeatedly, ten times or more. Its specificity is not known. These data belong to a study of tumor and adjacent non-tumor tissue in lung cancer. Across the whole study: Some 3.9 million productive TCRbeta reads were obtained per sample on average.

TCRbeta libraries were built with three rounds of nested PCR, modified from ARM-PCR. TCRdb re-called the multiplex PCR reads with MiXCR, one entry per CDR3 protein. The sample has around 140,000 distinct CDR3 sequences, roughly 66% seen once. General study results and limits: Higher tumor TCR diversity was associated with shorter survival.

RNA was extracted from bulk tissue without any cell sorting. Donors were chemotherapy-naive, newly diagnosed lung cancer surgical patients in China, August–late 2014. The specimen was lung tumor tissue. This receptor was obtained from a man between 60 and 70 years old with small cell lung cancer.

The CDR3 DNA is TGTGCCAGCAGCTTAGGGACTAGCACGGGCTACGAGCAGTACTTC. Its translation: CASSLGTSTGYEQYF. The rearrangement uses TRBV11-3 and TRBJ2-7; 8 positions agree with TRBD2. Per germline, CDR1 SGHNT and CDR2 YENEEA. CDR3 length: 15 amino acids. J was trimmed by 3 bases and V by 1 base; bases with no gene match: 5.